Listed here are 30 T cell receptor beta chains from one sample, sequenced in a study of blood T cell repertoires in COVID-19. Profiling relied on immunoSEQ multiplex PCR, and the TCRdb table lists in-frame clones only, not all of them. The sample lists a few hundred thousand clones; more than 75% were seen once. Input material: peripheral blood. These receptors were obtained from a woman in her 70s with active or convalescent COVID-19.

The V gene is TRBV7-2, the J gene TRBJ2-2; D is ambiguous. The CDR3 spans 13 residues. Germline CDR1 SGHTA, CDR2 FQGNSA. V dropped 4 bases and J dropped 5 bases, with 8 bases sitting between them. The DNA of the CDR3 is TGTGCCAGCAGCTCCTACTTAACCGGGGAGCTGTTTTTT. This translates into CASSSYLTGELFF.

The table lists this clone with a few counts. CDR3 sequence (DNA): TGTGCCAGCAGTTACTCTGGCCTCACCGGGGAGCTGTTTTTT. Residues: CASSYSGLTGELFF. The V gene is TRBV6-5, the J gene TRBJ2-2; D remains unclear. The CDR3 extends over 14 amino acids. Germline CDR1 MNHEY, CDR2 SVGAGI. V was clipped by 0 bases and J by 4 bases, with 6 bases between them.

The CDR3 DNA is TGTGCCAGCAGCTCCCTCCAGGGATGGCAGTTCTTC. This translates into CASSSLQGWQFF. The V call is TRBV11-2, the J call TRBJ2-1, with D possibly being TRBD1 (5 bases). Germline V lookup: CDR1 SGHAT, CDR2 FQNNGV. CDR3 length: 12 residues. The V and J ends lost 4 bases and 12 bases respectively, with 13 bases between them.

This rearrangement joins TRBV27 to TRBJ1-1, with 9 bases that match TRBD1. This CDR3 region has 17 residues. V lost 5 bases and J lost 5; bases outside the gene matches: 15. Germline values: CDR1 MNHEY, CDR2 SMNVEV (reference sequence). As DNA, the CDR3 is TGTGCCAGCAGTACCCGGACAGGGGTGGGCTTGGGTACTGAAGCTTTCTTT. Protein sequence: CASSTRTGVGLGTEAFF.

This rearrangement joins TRBV9 to TRBJ2-7; TRBD1 might be the D (5 bases). The CDR3 runs to 13 residues. The germline V gene encodes CDR1 SGDLS and CDR2 YYNGEE. The V end was cut by 3 bases, the J end by 2 bases, with 9 bases between. CDR3 loop: CASSETETYEQYF. The CDR3 DNA reads as TGTGCCAGCAGCGAGACAGAAACCTACGAGCAGTACTTC.

The chain carries TRBV28 and TRBJ1-4; 7 bases are shared with TRBD1. There are 12 residues in the CDR3. The germline gives CDR1 MDHEN, CDR2 SYDVKM. V lost 8 bases to trimming and J lost 7 bases; unmatched junction nucleotides: 4. The CDR3 protein is CASQGGSEKLFF. CDR3 DNA: TGTGCCAGCCAGGGGGGTTCTGAAAAACTGTTTTTT.

The gene calls are TRBV5-4 and TRBJ1-4; D not resolved. Germline lookup yields CDR1 SGHNT and CDR2 YYREEE (reference sequence). V lost 9 bases, J lost 5 bases, and 14 bases lay in between. This CDR3 comprises 13 residues. The CDR3 reads CATAPGANEKLFF. CDR3 coding DNA: TGTGCCACTGCGCCGGGAGCAAATGAAAAACTGTTTTTT. The full variable domain, with the rest looked up from reference TRBV5-4 and TRBJ1-4, is ETGVTQSPTHLIKTRGQQVTLRCSSQSGHNTVSWYQQALGQGPQFIFQYYREEENGRGNFPPRFSGLQFPNYSSELNVNALELDDSALYLCATAPGANEKLFFGSGTQLSVL.

The chain combines TRBV6-5 with TRBJ1-4; 9 nucleotides align to TRBD1. The V segment lost 7 bases and the J segment 4 bases; nucleotides outside the gene matches: 7. The germline V gene encodes CDR1 MNHEY and CDR2 SVGAGI. The CDR3 runs 15 residues. CDR3 region: CASNLMTGGNEKLFF. As DNA, the CDR3 is TGTGCCAGCAATCTAATGACAGGGGGTAATGAAAAACTGTTTTTT.

The V and J genes are TRBV4-3 and TRBJ1-2; maybe TRBD1 (5 bases). V lost 6 bases to trimming and J lost 7 bases, with 21 bases between them. From germline, CDR1 is LGHNA and CDR2 YSLEER. This CDR3 spans 15 amino acids. CDR3 sequence: CASRAGTGPTGGYTF. Written as DNA, the CDR3 is TGCGCCAGCAGAGCTGGGACTGGCCCTACGGGTGGCTACACCTTC.

V gene TRBV2 combines with J gene TRBJ2-5; tentative D call: TRBD1 (6 bases). CDR1 is SNHLY and CDR2 is FYNNEI in the germline V gene. Trimming took 6 bases from V and 5 from J, leaving 13 bases between them. The CDR3 spans 13 residues. Here the CDR3 DNA reads TGTGCCAGCAGCAGAGGGGGATGGGAGACCCAGTACTTC. The encoded protein is CASSRGGWETQYF.

Only one count was recorded for this clone. This chain links TRBV5-6 with TRBJ1-1, with D perhaps TRBD1 (6 bases). There are 16 residues in the CDR3. V lost 6 bases to trimming and J lost 1 base, with 19 bases between them. Looked up from germline, CDR1 is SGHDT and CDR2 is YYEEEE. The CDR3 reads CASIRDLGAENTEAFF. The CDR3 DNA sequence: TGTGCCAGCATCCGAGACCTGGGGGCCGAGAACACTGAAGCTTTCTTT.

This chain uses TRBV18 with TRBJ1-4, with 8 bases fitting TRBD1. Trimming removed 5 bases from V and 2 bases from J; junction bases left unmatched: 1. Germline V gene lookup returns CDR1 KGHSH and CDR2 LQKENI. This CDR3 has 14 residues. This CDR3 reads CASSRQGTNEKLFF. Here the CDR3 DNA reads TGTGCCAGCTCAAGACAGGGGACTAATGAAAAACTGTTTTTT. The full variable domain, rest sourced from reference TRBV18 and TRBJ1-4, is NAGVMQNPRHLVRRRGQEARLRCSPMKGHSHVYWYRQLPEEGLKFMVYLQKENIIDESGMPKERFSAEFPKEGPSILRIQQVVRGDSAAYFCASSRQGTNEKLFFGSGTQLSVL.

This chain connects TRBV7-2 to TRBJ1-1, with D uncertain. Per the germline V gene, CDR1 is SGHTA and CDR2 is FQGNSA. V was cut by 3 bases and J by 2 bases, with 10 bases left in between. The CDR3 runs 14 residues. The CDR3 DNA is TGTGCCAGCAGCTTCGGACGGGGAAACACTGAAGCTTTCTTT. It translates to CASSFGRGNTEAFF. Supplemented by reference TRBV7-2 and TRBJ1-1, the full variable domain reads GAGVSQSPSNKVTEKGKDVELRCDPISGHTALYWYRQSLGQGLEFLIYFQGNSAPDKSGLPSDRFSAERTGGSVSTLTIQRTQQEDSAVYLCASSFGRGNTEAFFGQGTRLTVV.

This clone has just one count. V and J are TRBV12-5 and TRBJ1-1; D is perhaps TRBD1 (6 bases). The V and J ends lost 7 bases and 4 bases respectively, with 19 bases between them. CDR1 LGHNT and CDR2 FRNRAP come from the germline V gene. CDR3 length: 15 amino acids. The CDR3 spells CASVLIPGTFTEAFF. Written as DNA, the CDR3 is TGTGCTAGTGTCCTGATCCCCGGGACATTCACTGAAGCTTTCTTT.

The rearrangement links TRBV3-1 (or the pseudogene TRBV3-2) to TRBJ2-7, with a tentative D call TRBD1 (5 bases). CDR1 and CDR2 (germline): LGHDT, YNNKEL (reference sequence). Trimming shortened V by 4 bases and J by 6 bases, and 16 bases separated the two germline ends. This CDR3 is 14 amino acids long. CDR3 residues: CASSRPPRDFEQYF. The CDR3 bases are TGTGCCAGCAGCCGCCCACCCAGGGATTTCGAGCAGTACTTC.

The rearrangement uses TRBV5-1 and TRBJ1-3, with D possibly matching TRBD1 (6 bases). This CDR3 spans 14 amino acids. Germline V gene data show CDR1 as SGHRS and CDR2 as YFSETQ. V was cut by 3 bases and J by 4 bases, with 11 bases left in between. For the CDR3, the DNA is TGCGCCAGCAGCTGGAGGCAGGGGGGAAACACCATATATTTT. Protein: CASSWRQGGNTIYF.

V usage is TRBV19 and J usage is TRBJ1-1; no clear D gene. The CDR3 consists of 14 residues. Germline V lookup: CDR1 LNHDA, CDR2 SQIVND (reference sequence). Trimming shortened V by 6 bases and J by 3 bases, and 14 bases separated the two germline ends. CDR3 sequence: CASRVLGRYTEAFF. CDR3 DNA: TGTGCCAGTAGAGTGTTGGGCAGATACACTGAAGCTTTCTTT.

The chain combines TRBV7-9 with TRBJ2-3, with 11 bases lining up with TRBD2. V lost 5 bases and J lost 0; bases outside the gene matches: 10. The CDR3 is made up of 18 amino acids. CDR1 and CDR2 from the germline V gene are SEHNR and FQNEAQ (reference sequence). CDR3 coding DNA: TGTGCCAGCAGCGACGGACTAGCGGGCGTGCGGAGCACAGATACGCAGTATTTT. Amino acid sequence: CASSDGLAGVRSTDTQYF. The full variable domain, in which reference TRBV7-9 and TRBJ2-3 provide the parts outside the CDR3, is DTGVSQNPRHKITKRGQNVTFRCDPISEHNRLYWYRQTLGQGPEFLTYFQNEAQLEKSRLLSDRFSAERPKGSFSTLEIQRTEQGDSAMYLCASSDGLAGVRSTDTQYFGPGTRLTVL.

This clone was found once. The rearrangement links TRBV29-1 to TRBJ2-7; TRBD1 aligns across 9 bases. Germline V gene data show CDR1 as SQVTM and CDR2 as ANQGSEA. The V segment lost 0 bases and the J segment 5 bases; nucleotides outside the gene matches: 5. This CDR3 comprises 14 residues. CDR3 sequence reads: CSVEENRGLNEQYF. The CDR3 region has the DNA TGCAGCGTTGAAGAAAACAGGGGGCTAAACGAGCAGTACTTC.

The V gene is TRBV6-6, the J gene TRBJ1-1; weak D call: TRBD1 (6 bases). V was clipped by 0 bases and J by 8 bases, with 13 bases between them. The CDR3 length is 14 residues. The V gene's germline CDR1 is MNHNY and CDR2 SVGAGI (reference sequence). The CDR3 reads CASSYSQGSIEAFF. The CDR3 DNA reads TGTGCCAGCAGTTACTCCCAGGGGAGTATCGAAGCTTTCTTT.

This clone has just one count. CDR3 amino acids: CASSLSGWTEAFF. As DNA, the CDR3 is TGTGCCAGCAGCCTTTCCGGGTGGACTGAAGCTTTCTTT. The rearrangement links TRBV7-2 to TRBJ1-1; D is unresolved. The CDR3 extends over 13 amino acids. V lost 5 bases and J lost 5, with 12 bases in between. Germline CDR1 is SGHTA and CDR2 is FQGNSA. The full variable domain, in which reference TRBV7-2 and TRBJ1-1 provide the parts outside the CDR3, is GAGVSQSPSNKVTEKGKDVELRCDPISGHTALYWYRQSLGQGLEFLIYFQGNSAPDKSGLPSDRFSAERTGGSVSTLTIQRTQQEDSAVYLCASSLSGWTEAFFGQGTRLTVV.

The V call is TRBV11-2, the J call TRBJ1-3; TRBD1 matches 12 bases. V was clipped by 3 bases and J by 4 bases; unmatched bases: 1. Germline V CDR1 and CDR2: SGHAT, FQNNGV. This CDR3 has 15 residues. The CDR3 DNA reads as TGTGCCAGCAGCTTGGGACAGGGGGCCGGAAACACCATATATTTT. Residues: CASSLGQGAGNTIYF.

The chain uses TRBV2 and TRBJ1-4; no reliable D call. Germline V gene sequence: CDR1 SNHLY, CDR2 FYNNEI. The ends were cut back, 4 bases at V and 6 bases at J, with 18 bases in the middle. The CDR3 totals 16 residues. The CDR3: CASSALSGLSYEKLFF. CDR3 sequence (DNA): TGTGCCAGCAGTGCTCTTTCAGGTCTCTCCTATGAAAAACTGTTTTTT.

The V and J genes are TRBV5-6 and TRBJ2-1; TRBD2 might be the D (6 bases). With 0 bases removed from V and 10 bases from J, the gap between germline ends came to 11 bases. This CDR3 region has 13 residues. Germline assignment: CDR1 SGHDT and CDR2 YYEEEE. This CDR3 is CASSLGGREEQFF. CDR3 nucleotides: TGTGCCAGCAGCTTGGGGGGCCGGGAGGAGCAGTTCTTC.

The rearrangement links TRBV3-1 (or the pseudogene TRBV3-2) to TRBJ1-2; TRBD1 is a possible D gene (5 bases). CDR3 length: 15 residues. Trimming took 0 bases from V and 1 from J, leaving 9 bases between them. In germline, CDR1 is LGHDT, CDR2 YNNKEL (reference sequence). This CDR3 reads CASSQESQGNYGYTF. The CDR3 region has the DNA TGTGCCAGCAGCCAAGAAAGCCAGGGTAACTATGGCTACACCTTC.

The chain links TRBV28 to TRBJ2-1, with 9 positions matching TRBD2. This CDR3 is 16 amino acids long. In germline, CDR1 is MDHEN, CDR2 SYDVKM. V trimming: 4 bases; J trimming: 8 bases; junction bases outside the gene matches: 12. CDR3 protein: CASSSPGSGGFYEQFF. CDR3 nucleotide sequence: TGTGCCAGCAGTTCTCCGGGTAGCGGGGGATTCTATGAGCAGTTCTTC.

The chain carries TRBV19 and TRBJ1-2, with TRBD1 matching 7 bases. The CDR3 is made up of 13 amino acids. V trimming: 8 bases; J trimming: 5 bases; junction bases outside the gene matches: 8. Germline V gene data show CDR1 as LNHDA and CDR2 as SQIVND (reference sequence). The CDR3 protein is CASSPGGPYGYTF. As DNA, the CDR3 is TGTGCCAGTTCCCCAGGGGGGCCATATGGCTACACCTTC.

The V call is TRBV10-3, the J call TRBJ1-6; D is unclear. The V end lost 7 bases, the J end lost 10 bases, and 14 bases lay between the germline ends. CDR3 length: 13 amino acids. CDR1 is ENHRY and CDR2 is SYGVKD in the germline V gene. The chain's CDR3 is CAITETRGSPLHF. DNA of the CDR3: TGTGCCATCACGGAAACCCGAGGATCACCCCTCCACTTT.

The chain links TRBV21-1 to TRBJ1-6. TRBV21-1 counts as a pseudogene. The length of the CDR3 is 17 residues. The CDR3 region is CASTPGDLGSYNSPLHF. CDR3 nucleotide sequence: TGTGCCAGCACCCCGGGGGACCTTGGCTCCTATAATTCACCCCTCCACTTT.

J is TRBJ1-2 and V is TRBV7-9, with D unclear. V was pared by 3 bases and J by 8 bases, with 10 bases between. This CDR3 spans 12 amino acids. Germline assignment: CDR1 SEHNR and CDR2 FQNEAQ (reference sequence). CDR3 sequence: CASSLRLGGYTF. The CDR3 DNA reads as TGTGCCAGCAGCTTGAGGCTCGGAGGCTACACCTTC.